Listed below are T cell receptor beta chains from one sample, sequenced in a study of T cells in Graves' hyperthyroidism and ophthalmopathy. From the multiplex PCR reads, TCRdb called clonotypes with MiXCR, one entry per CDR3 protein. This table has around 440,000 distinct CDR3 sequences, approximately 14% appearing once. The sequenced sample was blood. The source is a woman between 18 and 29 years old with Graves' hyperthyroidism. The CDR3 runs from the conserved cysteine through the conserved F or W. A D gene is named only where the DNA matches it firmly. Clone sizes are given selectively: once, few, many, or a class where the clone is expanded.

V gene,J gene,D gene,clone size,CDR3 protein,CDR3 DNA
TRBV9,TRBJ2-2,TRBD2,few,CASSVATHTRGDTGELFF,TGTGCCAGCAGCGTAGCTACTCATACGCGGGGGGACACCGGGGAGCTGTTTTTT
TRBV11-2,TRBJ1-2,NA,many,CATRGGDGYTF,TGTGCCACCCGAGGGGGGGACGGCTACACCTTC
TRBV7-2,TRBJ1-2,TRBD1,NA,CASIGTGSPYYGYTF,TGTGCCAGCATCGGGACAGGGTCCCCATACTATGGCTACACCTTC
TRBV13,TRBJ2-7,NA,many,CASSSGPRLVYEQYF,TGTGCCAGCAGCTCCGGGCCCCGACTAGTCTACGAGCAGTACTTC
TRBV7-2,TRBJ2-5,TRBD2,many,CASSWRGVGNWETQYF,TGTGCCAGCAGCTGGCGGGGGGTGGGGAATTGGGAGACCCAGTACTTC
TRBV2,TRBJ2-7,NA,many,CASSEFARTYEQYF,TGTGCCAGCAGTGAGTTCGCCAGAACCTACGAGCAGTACTTC
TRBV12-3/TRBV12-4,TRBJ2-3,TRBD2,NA,CASSLETSGGTGTQYF,TGTGCCAGCAGTTTAGAGACTAGCGGGGGGACGGGTACGCAGTATTTT
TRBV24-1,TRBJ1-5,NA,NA,CATSGAGDYQPQHF,TGTGCCACCAGTGGGGCAGGGGACTATCAGCCCCAGCATTTT
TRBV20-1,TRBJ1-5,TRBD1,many,CSARVGQGFGQPQHF,TGCAGTGCTAGGGTGGGACAGGGGTTTGGTCAGCCCCAGCATTTT
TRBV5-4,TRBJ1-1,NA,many,CASSSRRRAPVSAEAFF,TGTGCCAGCAGCTCCAGGAGGAGGGCCCCTGTAAGCGCTGAAGCTTTCTTT
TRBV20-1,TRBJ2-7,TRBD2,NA,CSARRGLAGVGVFSYEQYF,TGCAGTGCCAGAAGAGGGCTAGCGGGGGTAGGTGTATTCTCCTACGAGCAGTACTTC
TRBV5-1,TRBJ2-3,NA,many,CASSYRPAGDTQYF,TGCGCCAGCAGCTACCGACCGGCGGGAGATACGCAGTATTTT
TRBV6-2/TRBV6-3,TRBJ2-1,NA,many,CASSYVPGDEQFF,TGTGCCAGCAGTTACGTGCCCGGGGATGAGCAGTTCTTC
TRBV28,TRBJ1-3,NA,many,CASSLTNARSGNTIYF,TGTGCCAGCAGTTTGACGAATGCCCGCTCTGGAAACACCATATATTTT
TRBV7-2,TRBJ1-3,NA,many,CASSLGWQAGNTIYF,TGTGCCAGCAGCTTAGGTTGGCAGGCTGGAAACACCATATATTTT
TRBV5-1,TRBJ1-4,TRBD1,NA,CASSTGTGGNEKLFF,TGCGCCAGCAGCACCGGGACAGGGGGAAATGAAAAACTGTTTTTT
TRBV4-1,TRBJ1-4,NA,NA,CASSLKKGTRKLFF,TGCGCCAGCAGCCTAAAGAAGGGAACGAGGAAACTGTTTTTT
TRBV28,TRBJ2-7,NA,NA,CASSFFDEQYF,TGTGCCAGCAGTTTCTTCGACGAGCAGTACTTC
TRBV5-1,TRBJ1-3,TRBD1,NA,CASSLGQGALQKGNTIYF,TGCGCCAGCAGCCTGGGACAGGGGGCACTACAGAAAGGAAACACCATATATTTT
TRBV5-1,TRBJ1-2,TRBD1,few,CASRISRDRDGYTF,TGCGCCAGCCGGATTTCGAGGGACAGGGATGGCTACACCTTC
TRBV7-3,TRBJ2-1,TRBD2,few,CASSLGLAVYSEQFF,TGTGCCAGCAGCTTGGGACTAGCGGTTTATTCGGAGCAGTTCTTC
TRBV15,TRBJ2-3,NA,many,CATSRDLSRTEGTDTQYF,TGTGCCACCAGCAGAGATCTTTCCAGGACGGAAGGCACAGATACGCAGTATTTT
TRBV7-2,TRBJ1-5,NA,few,CASSKTGNSNQPQHF,TGTGCCAGCAGCAAGACAGGAAATAGCAATCAGCCCCAGCATTTT
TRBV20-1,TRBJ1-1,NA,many,CSASRARAFF,TGCAGTGCTAGTAGGGCGCGAGCTTTCTTT
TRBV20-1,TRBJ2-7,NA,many,CSARPTGTATYEQYF,TGCAGTGCTAGACCTACCGGGACTGCCACCTACGAGCAGTACTTC
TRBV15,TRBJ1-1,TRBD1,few,CATSEWTGVSTEAFF,TGTGCCACCAGCGAGTGGACAGGGGTGAGCACTGAAGCTTTCTTT
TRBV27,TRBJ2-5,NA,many,CASSFRGQETQYF,TGTGCCAGCAGTTTTCGAGGGCAAGAGACCCAGTACTTC
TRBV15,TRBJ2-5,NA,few,CATSRDSTGGETQYF,TGTGCCACCAGCAGGGACAGTACGGGTGGGGAGACCCAGTACTTC
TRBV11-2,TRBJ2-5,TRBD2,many,CASSAGTSGEETQYF,TGTGCCAGCAGCGCCGGGACTAGCGGGGAAGAGACCCAGTACTTC
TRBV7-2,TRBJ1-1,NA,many,CASSLVPPRNTEAFF,TGTGCCAGCAGCTTAGTACCACCGCGGAACACTGAAGCTTTCTTT
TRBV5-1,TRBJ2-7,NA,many,CASSKGISETYEQYF,TGCGCCAGCAGCAAAGGGATTAGCGAAACCTACGAGCAGTACTTC
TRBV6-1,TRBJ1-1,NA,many,CASRERPYTEAFF,TGTGCCAGCAGAGAAAGACCTTATACTGAAGCTTTCTTT
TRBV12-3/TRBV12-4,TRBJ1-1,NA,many,CASSLVAGAGDTEAFF,TGTGCCAGCAGCCTTGTCGCAGGGGCCGGGGACACTGAAGCTTTCTTT
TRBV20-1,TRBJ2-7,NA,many,CSGESSTSTYEQYF,TGCAGTGGCGAAAGTTCGACTAGTACCTACGAGCAGTACTTC
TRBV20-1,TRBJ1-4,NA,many,CSASTGGAGRNEKLFF,TGCAGTGCCAGCACCGGGGGGGCAGGGCGTAATGAAAAACTGTTTTTT
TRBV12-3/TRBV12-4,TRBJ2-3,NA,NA,CASSSRGASTDTQYF,TGTGCCAGCAGTTCAAGGGGAGCTAGCACAGATACGCAGTATTTT
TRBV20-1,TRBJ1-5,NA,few,CSATNKILSNQPQHF,TGCAGTGCTACGAACAAGATACTTAGCAATCAGCCCCAGCATTTT
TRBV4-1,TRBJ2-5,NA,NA,CASSHPGTQQETQYF,TGCGCCAGCAGCCATCCCGGAACGCAACAAGAGACCCAGTACTTC
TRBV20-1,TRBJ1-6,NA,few,CSASNDLNSPLHF,TGCAGTGCTAGTAACGATCTAAATTCACCCCTCCACTTT
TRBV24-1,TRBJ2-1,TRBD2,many,CATSDAPTGTSGAHEQFF,TGTGCCACCAGTGATGCCCCTACGGGGACTAGCGGGGCCCATGAGCAGTTCTTC
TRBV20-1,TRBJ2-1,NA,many,CSAPFPAEGLHSYNEQFF,TGCAGTGCCCCCTTCCCCGCGGAAGGCTTACACTCCTACAATGAGCAGTTCTTC
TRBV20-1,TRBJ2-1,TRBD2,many,CSAGESGRYNEQFF,TGCAGTGCTGGAGAGAGCGGGAGGTACAATGAGCAGTTCTTC
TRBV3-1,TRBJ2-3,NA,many,CASSRLDSDTQYF,TGTGCCAGCAGCCGACTTGACTCAGATACGCAGTATTTT